This entry lists 29 T cell receptor beta chains sequenced from one sample in a study of T cells in Graves' hyperthyroidism and ophthalmopathy (dated by TCRdb to about 2019). The method behind the library was multiplex PCR. Sequencing used an Illumina HiSeq 2000. The TCR beta CDR3 regions were amplified from RNA transcripts. The TCR CDR3 was subjected to a first round of RT-PCR using the HTBI primer set and the Qiagen OneStep RT-PCR kit. Clones were called with MiXCR by TCRdb after fastp trimmed the public reads at Q25, and only in-frame beta chains were retained. CDR3 protein sequences are deduplicated, and each keeps its most common genes and DNA. Present in this sample are 640,000 or so distinct CDR3 sequences, roughly 14% of which were seen just once. 4% to 5.5% of the sample goes to the ten largest clones. What was sequenced was blood. These receptors originate from a woman aged 40 to 49 with Graves' ophthalmopathy.

The rearrangement links TRBV20-1 to TRBJ1-5; 8 bases align to TRBD1. Germline CDR1 reads DFQATT; CDR2 reads SNEGSKA (reference sequence). The CDR3 extends over 16 amino acids. Trimming took 2 bases from V and 3 from J; bases not matched to a gene: 9. Written as DNA, the CDR3 is TGCAGTGCTAGAACTCACGGGACAGGCTTCAATCAGCCCCAGCATTTT. Its protein is CSARTHGTGFNQPQHF.

This clonotype was found many times. The chain uses TRBV6-4 and TRBJ1-1; D unclear. V lost 6 bases and J lost 3, with 14 bases in between. The CDR3 has 14 residues. Germline V gives CDR1 MRHNA, CDR2 SNTAGT. The CDR3 DNA sequence: TGTGCCAGCAGCGCGGACGGTCGTGACACTGAAGCTTTCTTT. Translated: CASSADGRDTEAFF.

The chain uses TRBV4-3 and TRBJ1-2; no reliable D call. The CDR3 is made up of 15 amino acids. V was cut by 0 bases and J by 5 bases, with 13 bases left in between. The germline V gene has CDR1 LGHNA and CDR2 YSLEER. As DNA, the CDR3 is TGCGCCAGCAGCCAAGAAGCAGACGCGGTGTATGGCTACACCTTC. Protein: CASSQEADAVYGYTF.

This clonotype was seen repeatedly, ten times or more. The V and J genes are TRBV5-8 and TRBJ1-5, with D perhaps TRBD1 (6 bases). The CDR3 spans 16 residues. CDR1 and CDR2 (germline): SGHTS, YDEGEE. V lost 4 bases and J lost 2, with 16 bases in between. The CDR3 DNA reads as TGTGCCAGCAGCCCAACAGGGAACGGAGGCAATCAGCCCCAGCATTTT. It is translated as CASSPTGNGGNQPQHF.

This clonotype was counted at least ten times. The chain employs TRBV4-1 and TRBJ2-5; weak D call: TRBD2 (5 bases). V was cut by 1 base and J by 6 bases, with 15 bases left in between. CDR3 length: 15 residues. CDR1 and CDR2 (germline): MGHRA, YSYEKL. CDR3 residues: CASSQVSRVEQTQYF. The CDR3 region has the DNA TGCGCCAGCAGCCAAGTCTCGAGGGTCGAGCAGACCCAGTACTTC.

The chain links TRBV11-2 to TRBJ2-4; weak D call: TRBD2 (5 bases). Germline CDR1 reads SGHAT; CDR2 reads FQNNGV. The CDR3 length is 17 residues. Trimming took 6 bases from V and 0 from J, leaving 18 bases between them. Here the CDR3 reads CASSALFGIKAKNIQYF. The CDR3 DNA sequence: TGTGCCAGCAGTGCGTTATTCGGGATCAAAGCCAAAAACATTCAGTACTTC.

About this clonotype itself: This could be a read error, since a much larger clone is one nucleotide away. The gene calls are TRBV27 and TRBJ1-5, with D unclear. Germline-derived CDR1 and CDR2 are MNHEY and SMNVEV (reference sequence). This CDR3 is 15 amino acids long. CDR3 protein: CARSLYGRTHQPQHF. CDR3 in DNA: TGTGCCAGAAGTTTATACGGCAGGACGCATCAGCCCCAGCATTTT.

This clonotype was seen ten or more times. The chain is built from TRBV19 and TRBJ2-4, with D maybe TRBD2 (6 bases). Trimming shortened V by 6 bases and J by 3 bases, and 15 bases separated the two germline ends. The length of the CDR3 is 15 residues. CDR1 is LNHDA and CDR2 is SQIVND in the germline V gene (reference sequence). CDR3: CASRGVGGGKNIQYF. The CDR3 DNA is TGTGCCAGTAGGGGTGTTGGGGGAGGCAAAAACATTCAGTACTTC.

This clonotype was observed at least ten times. The chain uses TRBV6-1 and TRBJ1-6; D is perhaps TRBD1 (6 bases). Trimming took off 8 bases at V and 7 bases at J, with 15 bases between the two ends. Looked up from germline, CDR1 is MNHNS and CDR2 is SASEGT. The CDR3 is 14 amino acids. CDR3 sequence (DNA): TGTGCCAGCTACCCCGGGGGCAGGAATTCACCCCTCCACTTT. Translated, it gives CASYPGGRNSPLHF.

This clonotype was counted at least ten times. This chain uses TRBV12-3 or TRBV12-4 with TRBJ2-2; D is perhaps TRBD1 (6 bases). The V end was cut by 1 base, the J end by 8 bases, with 11 bases between. The CDR3 sequence is 14 residues long. The CDR3 spells CASSLGQAAGELFF. For the CDR3, the DNA is TGTGCCAGCAGTTTAGGACAGGCGGCTGGGGAGCTGTTTTTT.

This clonotype was counted between two and nine times. The V and J genes are TRBV12-3 or TRBV12-4 and TRBJ2-1, with TRBD2 matching 11 bases. The CDR3 is made up of 16 amino acids. Trimming took 1 base from V and 4 from J; bases not matched to a gene: 3. In nucleotides, the CDR3 is TGTGCCAGCAGTTTAGGGCTAGCGGGAGGATACAATGAGCAGTTCTTC. Its protein is CASSLGLAGGYNEQFF.

This sequence joins TRBV19 and TRBJ1-5; 9 nucleotides agree with TRBD1. V dropped 5 bases and J dropped 6; count of bases not matched to a gene: 8. CDR3 length: 15 amino acids. Germline CDR1 reads LNHDA; CDR2 reads SQIVND (reference sequence). This CDR3 is CASSVGQGPFQPQHF. CDR3 in DNA: TGTGCCAGTAGTGTTGGACAGGGGCCCTTTCAGCCCCAGCATTTT.

This clonotype appeared many times. The chain joins TRBV12-3 or TRBV12-4 to TRBJ2-7; D may be TRBD2 (5 bases). Trimming stripped 5 bases from V and 6 bases from J, with 14 bases between. This CDR3 spans 13 amino acids. The CDR3, as DNA: TGTGCCAGCAGTCCCCGAGGGTACCTCGAGCAGTACTTC. As protein: CASSPRGYLEQYF.

This clonotype has a handful of counts. The rearrangement uses TRBV2 and TRBJ1-6; the D is unclear. Trimming stripped 3 bases from V and 9 bases from J, with 12 bases between. Germline CDR1 is SNHLY and CDR2 is FYNNEI. CDR3 length: 14 residues. CDR3 loop: CASSEDRNSSPLHF. As DNA, the CDR3 is TGTGCCAGCAGTGAGGATCGAAATTCTTCACCCCTCCACTTT. The full variable domain, in which reference TRBV2 and TRBJ1-6 provide the parts outside the CDR3, is EPEVTQTPSHQVTQMGQEVILRCVPISNHLYFYWYRQILGQKVEFLVSFYNNEISEKSEIFDDQFSVERPDGSNFTLKIRSTKLEDSAMYFCASSEDRNSSPLHFGNGTRLTVT.

At least ten counts were recorded for this clonotype. This chain joins TRBV28 and TRBJ2-7; 10 positions match TRBD2. After removal of 2 bases from V and 2 bases from J, the junction contained 3 bases not matched to a gene. Germline loops: CDR1 MDHEN, CDR2 SYDVKM. The CDR3 runs to 15 residues. CDR3 nucleotides: TGTGCCAGCAGTTTACTAGCGGGAGATCCCTACGAGCAGTACTTC. It yields the protein CASSLLAGDPYEQYF.

The gene calls are TRBV6-2 or TRBV6-3 and TRBJ2-4; 7 nucleotides line up with TRBD1. CDR3 length: 17 amino acids. Germline-derived CDR1 and CDR2 are MNHEY and SVGEGT. V trimming: 0 bases; J trimming: 6 bases; junction bases outside the gene matches: 11. The CDR3 nucleotides read TGTGCCAGCAGTTACTCGATATATGACAGGGTCGGAAACATTCAGTACTTC. Translating it yields CASSYSIYDRVGNIQYF.

Many counts were recorded for this clonotype. The chain recombines TRBV11-2 with TRBJ1-1; no firm D call. V was clipped by 3 bases and J by 6 bases, with 14 bases between them. The CDR3 extends over 14 amino acids. Germline CDR1 reads SGHAT; CDR2 reads FQNNGV. CDR3 amino acids: CASSFGQVDPEAFF. In nucleotides, the CDR3 is TGTGCCAGCAGCTTTGGGCAGGTGGACCCTGAAGCTTTCTTT.

Only one count was recorded for this clonotype. This chain connects TRBV7-2 to TRBJ1-5, with D possibly matching TRBD1 (5 bases). The CDR3 runs to 17 residues. With 0 bases removed from V and 1 base from J, the gap between germline ends came to 13 bases. The V gene's germline CDR1 is SGHTA and CDR2 FQGNSA. CDR3 sequence: CASSLAVAGRSNQPQHF. The DNA of the CDR3 is TGTGCCAGCAGCTTAGCGGTGGCAGGGAGAAGCAATCAGCCCCAGCATTTT.

This clonotype was observed a few times. The CDR3 nucleotides read TGCGCCAGCAGCCCTACCCCCCGGGGGTTTTACGAGCAGTACTTC. Translation gives CASSPTPRGFYEQYF. The rearrangement joins TRBV4-1 to TRBJ2-7; TRBD2 might be the D (6 bases). Germline-derived CDR1 and CDR2 are MGHRA and YSYEKL. V was shortened by 4 bases and J by 4 bases, with 17 bases between the two germline ends. This CDR3 contains 15 residues.

The chain recombines TRBV20-1 with TRBJ2-7; 9 bases line up with TRBD1. The length of the CDR3 is 15 residues. The germline V gene encodes CDR1 DFQATT and CDR2 SNEGSKA (reference sequence). V shed 6 bases, J shed 1 base, and the junction held 10 bases outside the gene matches. CDR3 nucleotides: TGCAGTGCCAATACAGGGGGCGGAGGGTCCTACGAGCAGTACTTC. It encodes CSANTGGGGSYEQYF.

The sample holds many counts of this clonotype. The V gene is TRBV2, the J gene TRBJ2-2; possibly TRBD2 for D (6 bases). The CDR3 runs 16 residues. From germline, CDR1 is SNHLY and CDR2 FYNNEI. V lost 8 bases, J lost 2 bases, and 18 bases lay in between. The CDR3, as DNA: TGTGCCAGCGGTAACCTAGCGCTCACCAACACCGGGGAGCTGTTTTTT. Protein product: CASGNLALTNTGELFF.

This clonotype was recorded many times. The chain is built from TRBV30 and TRBJ1-2; 7 nucleotides agree with TRBD1. CDR3 length: 15 residues. Germline CDR1 is GTSNPN and CDR2 is SVGIG (reference sequence). The trim removed 3 bases at V and 4 bases at J, leaving 11 bases unmatched. The CDR3 DNA follows: TGTGCCTGGAGGGACAGGCTGCGGCTTTCCTATGGCTACACCTTC. This codes for CAWRDRLRLSYGYTF.

This rearrangement joins TRBV30 to TRBJ2-2, with 7 bases identical to TRBD1. The CDR3 covers 15 residues. After removal of 1 base from V and 2 bases from J, the junction contained 4 bases not matched to a gene. Per germline, CDR1 GTSNPN and CDR2 SVGIG (reference sequence). CDR3 sequence (DNA): TGTGCCTGGAGTGGGGACAGAGCCAACACCGGGGAGCTGTTTTTT. Its translation: CAWSGDRANTGELFF. The variable domain in full, completed from reference TRBV30 and TRBJ2-2, reads SQTIHQWPATLVQPVGSPLSLECTVEGTSNPNLYWYRQAAGRGLQLLFYSVGIGQISSEVPQNLSASRPQDRQFILSSKKLLLSDSGFYLCAWSGDRANTGELFFGEGSRLTVL.

This clonotype was found many times. The CDR3 sequence is CASSAGGALNTEAFF. In DNA form, the CDR3 reads TGTGCCAGCAGCGCCGGCGGGGCCCTGAACACTGAAGCTTTCTTT. The chain carries TRBV7-2 and TRBJ1-1, with D perhaps matching TRBD1 (5 bases). This CDR3 spans 15 amino acids. Between the trimmed V and J ends, which lost 5 bases and 0 bases, there was a span of 13 bases. Germline V gene sequence: CDR1 SGHTA, CDR2 FQGNSA.

In its sample, this clonotype was seen many times. The chain couples TRBV7-2 to TRBJ2-7; TRBD1 aligns across 8 bases. Germline assignment: CDR1 SGHTA and CDR2 FQGNSA. Trimming took 4 bases from V and 3 from J; bases not matched to a gene: 5. This CDR3 has 14 amino acids. CDR3 protein: CASSSGQVLYEQYF. CDR3 bases: TGTGCCAGCAGCTCGGGACAGGTCCTCTACGAGCAGTACTTC.

The V and J genes are TRBV28 and TRBJ2-7, with 7 bases identical to TRBD1. CDR1 and CDR2 from the germline V gene are MDHEN and SYDVKM. The CDR3 consists of 15 residues. V gave up 6 bases and J gave up 2 bases; unmatched junction bases: 10. As DNA, the CDR3 is TGTGCCAGCAGCCGTCAGGGACAGCCAACCTACGAGCAGTACTTC. Translated, it gives CASSRQGQPTYEQYF.

The sample holds many counts of this clonotype. The chain couples TRBV6-2 or TRBV6-3 to TRBJ2-5, with TRBD2 matching 7 bases. Germline-derived CDR1 and CDR2 are MNHEY and SVGEGT. There are 15 residues in the CDR3. Germline trimming cut 10 bases from V and 2 bases from J; bases unmatched to any gene: 13. The CDR3: CATLPGGSLQETQYF. CDR3 nucleotides: TGTGCCACCCTCCCTGGCGGGAGTTTGCAAGAGACCCAGTACTTC.

This clonotype occurred many times. This chain joins TRBV27 and TRBJ2-5; 9 positions match TRBD1. The germline CDR1 and CDR2 sequences are MNHEY and SMNVEV (reference sequence). This CDR3 comprises 16 residues. J gave up 4 bases and V 5 bases, and 11 bases lay outside the gene matches. The CDR3 protein is CASSPLMDRGPETQYF. The CDR3 DNA reads as TGTGCCAGCAGTCCGCTTATGGACAGGGGACCAGAGACCCAGTACTTC.

This clonotype has ten or more counts. V gene TRBV15 combines with J gene TRBJ1-6; D not resolved. The germline CDR1 and CDR2 sequences are LNHNV and YYDKDF (reference sequence). Trimming stripped 5 bases from V and 4 bases from J, with 3 bases between. This CDR3 comprises 12 residues. The chain's CDR3 is CATSQYNSPLHF. CDR3 DNA sequence: TGTGCCACCAGCCAATATAATTCACCCCTCCACTTT. Complete variable domain (other parts from reference TRBV15 and TRBJ1-6): DAMVIQNPRYQVTQFGKPVTLSCSQTLNHNVMYWYQQKSSQAPKLLFHYYDKDFNNEADTPDNFQSRRPNTSFCFLDIRSPGLGDTAMYLCATSQYNSPLHFGNGTRLTVT.